One sample yielded the 5 T cell receptor beta chains listed below, sequenced in a study of Graves' ophthalmopathy and Graves' hyperthyroidism. The study amplified TCR beta CDR3 regions using RNA transcripts. The workflow started with a first-round RT-PCR run with HTBI primers and then moved on to a second-round multiplex PCR. TCRdb redid the calling of the multiplex PCR reads with MiXCR, one entry per CDR3 protein. The sample records 11,000 to 15,000 distinct CDR3 sequences, approximately 53% being singletons. The material sequenced was peripheral blood. The receptors stem from a woman aged 25-40 years with Graves' ophthalmopathy.

V gene TRBV20-1 combines with J gene TRBJ1-6; no firm D call. The CDR3 sequence is 11 residues long. Trimming shortened V by 7 bases and J by 9 bases, and 10 bases separated the two germline ends. In germline, CDR1 is DFQATT, CDR2 SNEGSKA (reference sequence). This CDR3 is CSVQTRSPLHF. In nucleotides, the CDR3 is TGCAGTGTCCAGACGCGTTCACCCCTCCACTTT.

As concerns this clonotype: Compared with germline, one end of the junction differs, possibly owing to a read error. The J gene is TRBJ2-5, the V gene TRBV7-6; tentatively, D is TRBD2 (5 bases). The CDR3 length is 12 residues. Germline loops: CDR1 SGHVS, CDR2 FNYEAQ. CDR3 sequence reads: CVSKGTAGTQYF. Written as DNA, the CDR3 is TGTGTCAGCAAGGGCACCGCGGGGACCCAGTACTTC.

The chain has TRBV7-6 and TRBJ2-1, with 8 bases fitting TRBD2. The CDR3 covers 17 residues. Germline V gene lookup returns CDR1 SGHVS and CDR2 FNYEAQ. The J segment lost 2 bases and the V segment lost 5 bases, leaving 11 bases of the junction unmatched. CDR3 DNA sequence: TGTGCCAGCAGCATTGATATAGCGGGAAAAGCCTACAATGAGCAGTTCTTC. Translation: CASSIDIAGKAYNEQFF.

The J gene is TRBJ2-2, the V gene TRBV7-2; D is tentatively TRBD1 or TRBD2 (6 bases each). Germline assignment: CDR1 SGHTA and CDR2 FQGNSA. CDR3 size: 12 residues. The V gene lost 5 bases and the J gene lost 8 bases, with 9 bases spanning the gap. The CDR3 coding sequence is TGTGCCAGCAGCCGGGGGCTGGGGGAGCTGTTTTTT. This codes for CASSRGLGELFF.

This clonotype showed up just a few times. CDR3 loop: CASSLSGGNEQFF. As DNA, the CDR3 is TGTGCCAGCAGCTTGAGCGGGGGCAATGAGCAGTTCTTC. V is TRBV5-4 and J is TRBJ2-1, with 8 bases aligning to TRBD2. Germline-derived CDR1 and CDR2 are SGHNT and YYREEE (reference sequence). CDR3 length: 13 residues. Germline trimming cut 1 base from V and 6 bases from J; bases unmatched to any gene: 0. The whole variable domain, remainder taken from reference TRBV5-4 and TRBJ2-1, is ETGVTQSPTHLIKTRGQQVTLRCSSQSGHNTVSWYQQALGQGPQFIFQYYREEENGRGNFPPRFSGLQFPNYSSELNVNALELDDSALYLCASSLSGGNEQFFGPGTRLTVL.